This T cell receptor beta chain was found in a study of blood T cell repertoires in COVID-19. The method was immunoSEQ multiplex PCR; TCRdb's version includes in-frame clones alone and lacks a portion of them. The sample holds about 220,000 clones, 65% to 85% seen once. This clone was counted a few times. Other DNA sequences in this specimen translate into the identical CDR3. Material: peripheral blood. This TCR came from a human donor in a cohort sampled during active COVID-19.

The CDR3 nucleotides are TGTGCCAGCAGCCTTCGGGGCTACAATGAGCAGTTCTTC. Translating gives CASSLRGYNEQFF. This sequence joins TRBV27 and TRBJ2-1; tentative D call: TRBD2 (5 bases). CDR1 and CDR2 (germline): MNHEY, SMNVEV (reference sequence). The CDR3 spans 13 residues. V was clipped by 6 bases and J by 3 bases, with 9 bases between them.